Listed below are T cell receptor beta chains from one sample, sequenced in a study of T cell repertoires in cytomegalovirus infection. TCRdb reprocessed the reads via MiXCR and lists one record per CDR3 protein. The table has hundreds of thousands of distinct CDR3 sequences, roughly 24% seen once; the top ten hold 6.5% to 10%. The sequenced sample consisted of CD8+ T cells from PBMCs. The origin of the receptors is a human donor in good health (CMV status not recorded). Some clones in this sample may be carry-over from other donors' samples. The CDR3 runs from the conserved cysteine through the conserved F or W. Each record gives: V gene, D gene, J gene, CDR3 length, clone size, CDR3 DNA, CDR3 protein. The D gene is left open where the match is weak. Clone size is stated in some rows and not others, as once, few, many or a class when expanded.

TRBV6-6,TRBD1,TRBJ1-4,18,many,TGTGCCAGCACTGCCATCGCCGGGACAGCCCCAACTAATGAAAAACTGTTTTTT,CASTAIAGTAPTNEKLFF
TRBV2,TRBD1,TRBJ2-1,15,few,TGTGCCAGCAGTCCTACAGGGGGCAATTACAATGAGCAGTTCTTC,CASSPTGGNYNEQFF
TRBV7-9,TRBD1,TRBJ2-1,17,.,TGTGCCAGCAGCCGGGACAGGGAGCGGAAGGGTTCCAATGAGCAGTTCTTC,CASSRDRERKGSNEQFF
TRBV7-8,TRBD1,TRBJ1-2,17,few,TGTGCCAGCAGCTTAAGTCCAAAGGACAGGGGGGACTATGGCTACACCTTC,CASSLSPKDRGDYGYTF
TRBV14,.,TRBJ1-2,20,.,TGTGCCAGCAGCCAAGATCATGCGCGTCAGGGGTTCCCTACCAACTATGGCTACACCTTC,CASSQDHARQGFPTNYGYTF
TRBV15,.,TRBJ2-5,15,.,TGTGCCACCAGCCCGTCGCCCGTGGGGGAAGAGACCCAGTACTTC,CATSPSPVGEETQYF
TRBV7-9,.,TRBJ2-7,15,many,TGTGCCAGCAGCCCCACCGATTCTAAGAACTACGAGCAGTACTTC,CASSPTDSKNYEQYF
TRBV20-1,.,TRBJ1-1,15,.,TGCAGTGCTAGGGCCTTGACCAGTTATGACACTGAAGCTTTCTTT,CSARALTSYDTEAFF
TRBV2,.,TRBJ1-5,15,.,TGTGCCAGCAGCTGGATCGGGGAAAGCAATCAGCCCCAGCATTTT,CASSWIGESNQPQHF
TRBV19,.,TRBJ1-1,14,few,TGTGCCAGTAGCTGGGGGGTGGAGAACACTGAAGCTTTCTTT,CASSWGVENTEAFF
TRBV10-3,.,TRBJ1-1,12,.,TGTGCCATCAGTGCTGGTGACCCCGAAGCTTTCTTT,CAISAGDPEAFF
TRBV7-6,TRBD2,TRBJ2-1,15,many,TGTGCCAGCAGTTCAAGCGGGAACTCCTACAATGAGCAGTTCTTC,CASSSSGNSYNEQFF
TRBV6-2/TRBV6-3,.,TRBJ1-1,15,.,TGTGCCAGCAGGGACACAAACGTCAAGAACACTGAAGCTTTCTTT,CASRDTNVKNTEAFF
TRBV7-2,.,TRBJ1-1,14,many,TGTGCCAGCAGCTTAGGCCTCCTGGACACTGAAGCTTTCTTT,CASSLGLLDTEAFF
TRBV10-3,.,TRBJ1-2,12,few,TGTGCCATCAGAGCGGACAGCTATGGCTACACCTTC,CAIRADSYGYTF
TRBV14,.,TRBJ2-7,14,few,TGTGCCAGCAGCGAAACCCCTAGCTCCTACGAGCAGTACTTC,CASSETPSSYEQYF
TRBV5-6,.,TRBJ2-7,15,.,TGTGCCAGCAGCCTCCCTACCCCATTAGGCGACGAGCAGTACTTC,CASSLPTPLGDEQYF
TRBV7-2,.,TRBJ2-1,16,many,TGTGCCAGCAGCTTAGTGGTAGCGGATCCCTACAATGAGCAGTTCTTC,CASSLVVADPYNEQFF
TRBV28,.,TRBJ2-5,15,many,TGTGCCAGCAGTACCCCCTACACGTACCAAGAGACCCAGTACTTC,CASSTPYTYQETQYF
TRBV10-3,.,TRBJ2-2,15,few,TGTGCCTCCGAGAGGGGCGACTCTGGTACCGGGGAGCTGTTTTTT,CASERGDSGTGELFF
TRBV28,.,TRBJ1-5,16,few,TGTGCCAGCAACACGGGTCACAGAGTTAGCAATCAGCCCCAGCATTTT,CASNTGHRVSNQPQHF
TRBV7-9,.,TRBJ2-1,14,.,TGTGCCAGCAGCCGCCCCGGGGCAGACAATGAGCAGTTCTTC,CASSRPGADNEQFF
TRBV7-2,TRBD2,TRBJ2-5,17,many,TGTGCCAGCAGCTTAGGACTAGCGGGGATGTACCAAGAGACCCAGTACTTC,CASSLGLAGMYQETQYF
TRBV29-1,.,TRBJ2-1,12,.,TGCAGCGTTGACCCCCCCTCGGGTGAGCAGTTCTTC,CSVDPPSGEQFF
TRBV6-1,.,TRBJ1-5,17,.,TGTGCCAGCAGTGAAGTAGGGTACAAAGCGGAAAATCAGCCCCAGCATTTT,CASSEVGYKAENQPQHF
TRBV29-1,.,TRBJ2-3,13,few,TGCAGCGTTGATAGGGAAATGGAAGATACGCAGTATTTT,CSVDREMEDTQYF
TRBV19,.,TRBJ1-2,12,.,TGTGCCAGTAGTATTTTGGGAGATAGCTACACCTTC,CASSILGDSYTF
TRBV7-9,.,TRBJ2-5,13,few,TGTGCCAGCAGCCCTCCTATCGAAGAGACCCAGTACTTC,CASSPPIEETQYF
TRBV7-8,.,TRBJ2-7,15,many,TGTGCCAGCAGCTTACCCCCGGCGGGGCTCTACGAGCAGTACTTC,CASSLPPAGLYEQYF
TRBV6-5,.,TRBJ2-1,13,.,TGTGCCAGCAGTTTTGGTCAGCACAATGAGCAGTTCTTC,CASSFGQHNEQFF
TRBV5-4,.,TRBJ1-3,14,many,TGTGCCAGCAGCATCTTGTACAGGGGAAACACCATATATTTT,CASSILYRGNTIYF
TRBV11-2,.,TRBJ2-3,17,many,TGTGCCAGCAGCTTCTGGTCTGGGGGCCGGTTAGAAGATACGCAGTATTTT,CASSFWSGGRLEDTQYF
TRBV7-9,TRBD1,TRBJ1-2,15,many,TGTGCCAGCAGCCCGAGGGACAGGGCAAACTATGGCTACACCTTC,CASSPRDRANYGYTF
TRBV5-1,.,TRBJ2-2,15,few,TGCGCCAGCAGATCCTACGGGGAGCCAAACGGGGAGCTGTTTTTT,CASRSYGEPNGELFF
TRBV2,TRBD1,TRBJ2-3,13,.,TGTGCCAGAGACAGGGTGGGCACAGATACGCAGTATTTT,CARDRVGTDTQYF
TRBV27,TRBD1,TRBJ1-5,16,.,TGTGCCATCTCGACCGTGACAGGGGGGCCCAATCAGCCCCAGCATTTT,CAISTVTGGPNQPQHF
TRBV5-4,.,TRBJ1-1,12,.,TGTGCCAGCAGCGGTGACAGGTCAGAAGCTTTCTTT,CASSGDRSEAFF
TRBV10-3,TRBD1,TRBJ1-5,15,few,TGTGCCATCAGTGAGCCAGGGACAGGGGCTCAGCCCCAGCATTTT,CAISEPGTGAQPQHF
TRBV7-7,.,TRBJ1-4,16,.,TGTGCTAGCAGCTTAGGTGGAGGGTTCCCTAATGAAAAACTGTTTTTT,CASSLGGGFPNEKLFF
TRBV25-1,TRBD1,TRBJ1-2,13,few,TGTGCCATCTGGACAGGGGGCTTCTATGGCTACACCTTC,CAIWTGGFYGYTF
TRBV29-1,TRBD2,TRBJ2-5,11,.,TGCAGCGTTGAAAGCGGGGCCACCCAGTACTTC,CSVESGATQYF
TRBV4-1,.,TRBJ2-1,13,many,TGCGCCAGCAGCCAAGAGTCCCTAGGTGAGCAGTTCTTC,CASSQESLGEQFF
TRBV6-1,.,TRBJ1-2,10,few,TGCCTCACGGGGGACTATGGCTACACCTTC,CLTGDYGYTF